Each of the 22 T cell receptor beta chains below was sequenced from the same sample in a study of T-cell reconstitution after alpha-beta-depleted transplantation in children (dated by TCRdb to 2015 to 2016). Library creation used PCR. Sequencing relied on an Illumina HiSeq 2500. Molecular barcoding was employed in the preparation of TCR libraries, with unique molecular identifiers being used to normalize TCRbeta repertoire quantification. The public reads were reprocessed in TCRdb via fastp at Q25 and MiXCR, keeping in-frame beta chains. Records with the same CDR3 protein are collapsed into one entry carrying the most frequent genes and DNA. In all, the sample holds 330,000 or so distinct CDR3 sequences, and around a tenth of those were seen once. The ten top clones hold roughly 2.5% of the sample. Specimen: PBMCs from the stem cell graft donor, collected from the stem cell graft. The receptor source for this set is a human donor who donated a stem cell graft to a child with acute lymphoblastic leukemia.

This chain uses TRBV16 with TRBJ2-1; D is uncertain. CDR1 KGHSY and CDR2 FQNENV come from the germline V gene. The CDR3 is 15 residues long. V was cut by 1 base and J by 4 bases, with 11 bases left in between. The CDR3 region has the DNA TGTGCCAGCAGCCAATTGAGAAAGCTTTACAATGAGCAGTTCTTC. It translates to CASSQLRKLYNEQFF.

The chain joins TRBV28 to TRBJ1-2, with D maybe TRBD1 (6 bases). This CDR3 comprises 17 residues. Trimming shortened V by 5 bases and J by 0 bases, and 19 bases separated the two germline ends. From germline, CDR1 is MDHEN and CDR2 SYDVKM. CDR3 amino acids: CASSPQPGQRANYGYTF. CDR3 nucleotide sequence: TGTGCCAGCAGTCCCCAGCCGGGACAAAGAGCTAACTATGGCTACACCTTC.

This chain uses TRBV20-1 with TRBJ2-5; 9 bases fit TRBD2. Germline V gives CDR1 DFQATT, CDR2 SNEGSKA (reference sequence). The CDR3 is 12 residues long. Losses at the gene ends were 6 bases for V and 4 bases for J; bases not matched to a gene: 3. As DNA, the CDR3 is TGCAGTGCACGCGGGAGGGCAGAGACCCAGTACTTC. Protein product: CSARGRAETQYF.

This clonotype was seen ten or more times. The CDR3 sequence is CSVDVWAEMSSGGYTF. The CDR3, as DNA: TGCAGCGTTGACGTTTGGGCGGAGATGAGTTCCGGCGGCTACACCTTC. The V and J genes are TRBV29-1 and TRBJ1-2, with D hard to call. Germline lookup yields CDR1 SQVTM and CDR2 ANQGSEA. CDR3 size: 16 residues. The ends were cut back, 3 bases at V and 8 bases at J, with 25 bases in the middle.

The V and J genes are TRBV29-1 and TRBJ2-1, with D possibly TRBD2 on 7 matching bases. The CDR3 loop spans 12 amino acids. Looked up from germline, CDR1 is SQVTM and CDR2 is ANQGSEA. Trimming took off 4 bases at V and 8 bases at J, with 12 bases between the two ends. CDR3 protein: CSVVTGRDEQFF. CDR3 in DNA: TGCAGCGTTGTAACAGGGAGGGATGAGCAGTTCTTC.

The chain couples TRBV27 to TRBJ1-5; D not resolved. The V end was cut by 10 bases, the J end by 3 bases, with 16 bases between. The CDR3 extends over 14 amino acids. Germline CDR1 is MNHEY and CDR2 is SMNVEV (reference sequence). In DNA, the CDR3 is TGTGCCACCGGTCTCCCGGGTTCCAATCAGCCCCAGCATTTT. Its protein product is CATGLPGSNQPQHF.

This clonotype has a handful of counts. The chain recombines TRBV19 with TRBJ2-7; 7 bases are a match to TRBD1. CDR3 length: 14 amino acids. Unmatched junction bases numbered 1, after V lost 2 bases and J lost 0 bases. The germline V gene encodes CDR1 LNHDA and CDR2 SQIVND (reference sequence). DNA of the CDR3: TGTGCCAGTAGTATACCAGGGGGCTCCTACGAGCAGTACTTC. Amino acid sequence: CASSIPGGSYEQYF.

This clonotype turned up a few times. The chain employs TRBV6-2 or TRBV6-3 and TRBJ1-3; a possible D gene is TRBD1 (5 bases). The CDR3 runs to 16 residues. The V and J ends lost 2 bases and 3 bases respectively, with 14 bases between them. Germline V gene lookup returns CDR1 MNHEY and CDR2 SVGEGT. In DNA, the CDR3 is TGTGCCAGCAGTTACGGGGACGCGACCCTTGGAAACACCATATATTTT. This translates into CASSYGDATLGNTIYF.

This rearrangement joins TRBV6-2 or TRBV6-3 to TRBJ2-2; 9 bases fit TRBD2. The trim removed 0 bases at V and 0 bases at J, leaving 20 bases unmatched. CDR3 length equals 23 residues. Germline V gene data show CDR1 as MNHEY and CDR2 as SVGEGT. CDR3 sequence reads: CASSYSHFSSRLAGLANTGELFF. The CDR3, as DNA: TGTGCCAGCAGTTACTCGCATTTTTCGTCGCGGCTAGCGGGACTAGCGAACACCGGGGAGCTGTTTTTT.

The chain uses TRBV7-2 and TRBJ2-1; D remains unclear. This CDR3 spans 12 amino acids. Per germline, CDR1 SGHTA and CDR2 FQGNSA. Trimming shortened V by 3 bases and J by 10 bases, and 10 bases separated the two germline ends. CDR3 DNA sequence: TGTGCCAGCAGCTTGACCCTTTGGGAGCAGTTCTTC. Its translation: CASSLTLWEQFF.

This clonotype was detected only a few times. The CDR3 protein is CASSLLPRLAGGPSGELFF. The CDR3 coding sequence is TGTGCCAGCAGCTTACTCCCCCGACTAGCGGGAGGGCCTAGCGGGGAGCTGTTTTTT. V gene TRBV7-3 combines with J gene TRBJ2-2; 14 positions agree with TRBD2. CDR1 SGHTA and CDR2 FQGTGA come from the germline V gene. This CDR3 spans 19 amino acids. The V and J ends lost 2 bases and 7 bases, in that order; junction bases with no gene match: 12.

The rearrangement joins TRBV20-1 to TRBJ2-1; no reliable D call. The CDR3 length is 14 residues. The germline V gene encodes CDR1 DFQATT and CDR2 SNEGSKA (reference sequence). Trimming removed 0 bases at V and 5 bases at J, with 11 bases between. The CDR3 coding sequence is TGCAGTGCTAGAGATTATCCTAGAAACAATGAGCAGTTCTTC. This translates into CSARDYPRNNEQFF.

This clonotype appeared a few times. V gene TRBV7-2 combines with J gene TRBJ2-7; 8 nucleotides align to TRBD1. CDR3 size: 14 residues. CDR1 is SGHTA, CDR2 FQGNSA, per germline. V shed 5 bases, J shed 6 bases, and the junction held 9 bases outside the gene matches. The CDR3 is CASSHPGQVIEQYF. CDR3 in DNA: TGTGCCAGCAGCCATCCGGGACAGGTCATCGAGCAGTACTTC.

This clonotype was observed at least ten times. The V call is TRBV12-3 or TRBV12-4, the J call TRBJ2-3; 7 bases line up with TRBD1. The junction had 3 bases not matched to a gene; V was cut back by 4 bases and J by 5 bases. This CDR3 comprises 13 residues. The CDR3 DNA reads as TGTGCCAGCAGTTGGGGGACAGTAGATACGCAGTATTTT. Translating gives CASSWGTVDTQYF.

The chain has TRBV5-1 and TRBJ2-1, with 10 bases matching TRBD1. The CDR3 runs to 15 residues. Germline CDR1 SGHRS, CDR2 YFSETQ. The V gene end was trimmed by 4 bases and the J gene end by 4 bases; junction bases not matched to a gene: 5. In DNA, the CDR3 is TGCGCCAGCAGCCCGACAGGGGGCGGGTACAATGAGCAGTTCTTC. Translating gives CASSPTGGGYNEQFF.

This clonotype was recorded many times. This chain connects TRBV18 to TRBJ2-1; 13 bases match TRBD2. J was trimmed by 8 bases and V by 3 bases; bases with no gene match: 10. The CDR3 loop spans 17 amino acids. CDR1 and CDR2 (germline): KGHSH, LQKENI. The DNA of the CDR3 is TGTGCCAGCTCACCTCTTGGACTAGCGGGAGTCCGGGATGAGCAGTTCTTC. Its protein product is CASSPLGLAGVRDEQFF.

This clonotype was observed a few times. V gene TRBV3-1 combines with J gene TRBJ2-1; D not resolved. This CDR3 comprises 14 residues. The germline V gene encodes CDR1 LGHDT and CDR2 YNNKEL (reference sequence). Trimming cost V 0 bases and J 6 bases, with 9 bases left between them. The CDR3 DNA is TGTGCCAGCAGCCAAGAAGGGTCCCTCAATGAGCAGTTCTTC. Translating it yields CASSQEGSLNEQFF.

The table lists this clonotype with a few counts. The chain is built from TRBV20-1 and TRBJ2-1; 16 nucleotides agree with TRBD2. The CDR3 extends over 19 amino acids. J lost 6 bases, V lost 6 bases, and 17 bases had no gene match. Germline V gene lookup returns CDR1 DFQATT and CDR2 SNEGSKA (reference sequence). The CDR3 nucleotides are TGCAGTGCAGACGTTCCCGGGACTAGCGGGAGGGCCGGTGCCAATGAGCAGTTCTTC. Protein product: CSADVPGTSGRAGANEQFF.

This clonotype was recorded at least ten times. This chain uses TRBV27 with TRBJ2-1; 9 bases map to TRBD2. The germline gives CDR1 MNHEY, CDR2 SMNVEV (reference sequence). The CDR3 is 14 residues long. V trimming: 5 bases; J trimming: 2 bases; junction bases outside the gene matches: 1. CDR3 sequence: CASSRTSAYNEQFF. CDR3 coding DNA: TGTGCCAGCAGTCGGACTAGCGCCTACAATGAGCAGTTCTTC.

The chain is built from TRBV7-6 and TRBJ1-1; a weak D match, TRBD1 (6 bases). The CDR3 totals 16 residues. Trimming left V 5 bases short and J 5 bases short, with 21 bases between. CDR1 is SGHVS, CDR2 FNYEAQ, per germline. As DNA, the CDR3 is TGTGCCAGCAGCCTCGACTTCAGGGGTCGGGAGACTGAAGCTTTCTTT. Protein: CASSLDFRGRETEAFF.

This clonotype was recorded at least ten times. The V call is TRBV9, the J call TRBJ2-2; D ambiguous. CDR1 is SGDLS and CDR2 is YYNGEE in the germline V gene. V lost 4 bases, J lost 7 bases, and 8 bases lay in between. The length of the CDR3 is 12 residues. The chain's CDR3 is CASSFTDGELFF. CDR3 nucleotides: TGTGCCAGCAGCTTCACCGACGGGGAGCTGTTTTTT.

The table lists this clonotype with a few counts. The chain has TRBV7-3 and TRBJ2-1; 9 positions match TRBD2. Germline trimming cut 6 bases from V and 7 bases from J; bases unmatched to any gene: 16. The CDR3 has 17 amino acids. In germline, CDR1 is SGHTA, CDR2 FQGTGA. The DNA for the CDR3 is TGTGCCAGCAGTCTCGAGGGGCGGGAGGGCTCTATGAATGAGCAGTTCTTC. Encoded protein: CASSLEGREGSMNEQFF.